What follows are 21 T cell receptor beta chains derived from one specimen sequenced in a study of shared clonotypes between healthy human individuals. The data were produced by immunoSEQ multiplex PCR, yet TCRdb's version contains in-frame clones alone and is incomplete. This sample has around 2.5 million clones, with 93% found just once. What was sequenced was naive CD4+ T cells from PBMCs. As for subset: CD45RA+ positively selected. The receptors shown here come from a man aged 18 to 35 in good health. Some clones in this sample may be carry-over from other donors' samples.

This sequence joins TRBV7-6 and TRBJ2-7; 9 nucleotides match TRBD2. Germline V gene sequence: CDR1 SGHVS, CDR2 FNYEAQ. This CDR3 comprises 17 residues. V lost 5 bases, J lost 6 bases, and 17 bases stayed unmatched. CDR3 in DNA: TGTGCCAGCAGCCCACAAAGGGCTAGCGGGACCTCCACCGAGCAGTACTTC. Translating it yields CASSPQRASGTSTEQYF.

The V gene is TRBV9, the J gene TRBJ2-1, with 10 bases lining up with TRBD2. The CDR3 loop spans 17 amino acids. In germline, CDR1 is SGDLS, CDR2 YYNGEE. Germline trimming cut 0 bases from V and 0 bases from J; bases unmatched to any gene: 3. The CDR3 is CASSVGTSGNSYNEQFF. CDR3 in DNA: TGTGCCAGCAGCGTAGGAACTAGCGGGAACTCCTACAATGAGCAGTTCTTC.

The genes are TRBV7-3 and TRBJ1-1; TRBD1 might be the D (6 bases). V lost 5 bases and J lost 2, with 15 bases in between. The germline V gene encodes CDR1 SGHTA and CDR2 FQGTGA. The CDR3 totals 15 residues. This CDR3 reads CASSQQGRGNTEAFF. CDR3 sequence (DNA): TGTGCCAGCAGCCAACAGGGAAGGGGAAACACTGAAGCTTTCTTT.

There are a few counts of this clone. The chain is built from TRBV14 and TRBJ1-2, with 8 bases lining up with TRBD1. The CDR3 sequence is 14 residues long. Germline-derived CDR1 and CDR2 are SGHDN and FVKESK. Germline trimming cut 1 base from V and 8 bases from J; bases unmatched to any gene: 6. CDR3 nucleotide sequence: TGTGCCAGCAGCCAAGCCGCAGGGGGCAGGGGCTACACCTTC. This encodes CASSQAAGGRGYTF.

The CDR3 sequence is CASSLSSASGRNGEQFF. The DNA of the CDR3 is TGTGCCAGCAGTTTATCTTCGGCTAGCGGGAGGAACGGTGAGCAGTTCTTC. The gene calls are TRBV27 and TRBJ2-1; 11 bases are a match to TRBD2. CDR1 and CDR2 (germline): MNHEY, SMNVEV (reference sequence). The ends lost 0 bases at V and 9 bases at J; junction bases unmatched: 10. There are 17 residues in the CDR3.

CDR3 coding DNA: TGTGCCAGCAGCTTAGCAGGGTACACTGAAGCTTTCTTT. This translates into CASSLAGYTEAFF. The chain is built from TRBV7-2 and TRBJ1-1; D unclear. The ends were cut back, 0 bases at V and 3 bases at J, with 5 bases in the middle. Germline V lookup: CDR1 SGHTA, CDR2 FQGNSA. The length of the CDR3 is 13 residues.

The genes are TRBV5-8 and TRBJ2-5, with D perhaps TRBD2 (5 bases). CDR1 and CDR2 from the germline V gene are SGHTS and YDEGEE. CDR3 length: 15 amino acids. V was clipped by 4 bases and J by 4 bases, with 17 bases between them. CDR3 DNA sequence: TGTGCCAGCAGCCCGGTGACTACCGGTCGAGAGACCCAGTACTTC. Translation: CASSPVTTGRETQYF.

This chain joins TRBV5-1 and TRBJ1-1; D is possibly TRBD1 (5 bases). The CDR3 loop spans 14 amino acids. Trimming removed 3 bases at V and 9 bases at J, with 18 bases between. The germline gives CDR1 SGHRS, CDR2 YFSETQ. The CDR3 DNA is TGCGCCAGCAGCTCCACCGGACCAGGACAAAAAGCTTTCTTT. Translating it yields CASSSTGPGQKAFF.

This chain joins TRBV28 and TRBJ2-1; the match to TRBD2 covers 9 bases. The V and J ends lost 4 bases and 7 bases, in that order; junction bases with no gene match: 11. Per the germline V gene, CDR1 is MDHEN and CDR2 is SYDVKM. The CDR3 consists of 16 residues. The CDR3 bases are TGTGCCAGCAGTTCCGCGGGACTAGCTCAGTGGAATGAGCAGTTCTTC. It codes for CASSSAGLAQWNEQFF.

V is TRBV28 and J is TRBJ1-2; 12 nucleotides agree with TRBD1. Germline values: CDR1 MDHEN, CDR2 SYDVKM. The trim removed 7 bases at V and 4 bases at J, leaving 10 bases unmatched. This CDR3 region has 16 residues. The CDR3 loop reads CASTYKGQGAIYGYTF. The CDR3 bases are TGTGCCAGCACCTACAAGGGACAGGGGGCGATCTATGGCTACACCTTC.

The chain joins TRBV7-6 to TRBJ2-5, with TRBD1 identical over 9 bases. Germline V gives CDR1 SGHVS, CDR2 FNYEAQ. This CDR3 region has 14 residues. Trimming removed 5 bases from V and 7 bases from J; junction bases left unmatched: 8. The CDR3 DNA sequence: TGTGCCAGCAGCCCAGGACAGGGGTATGGGACCCAGTACTTC. It encodes CASSPGQGYGTQYF.

This clone was found once. The rearrangement uses TRBV4-1 and TRBJ2-1, with D hard to call. This CDR3 is 15 amino acids long. V was trimmed by 5 bases and J by 1 base, leaving 12 bases between them. Looked up from germline, CDR1 is MGHRA and CDR2 is YSYEKL. The CDR3 protein is CASSSIAVSYNEQFF. The CDR3 DNA follows: TGCGCCAGCAGCTCAATAGCTGTGTCCTACAATGAGCAGTTCTTC.

The chain joins TRBV19 to TRBJ2-7; 7 nucleotides align to TRBD1. The CDR3 is 13 amino acids. Germline V CDR1 and CDR2: LNHDA, SQIVND (reference sequence). Germline trimming cut 6 bases from V and 5 bases from J; bases unmatched to any gene: 7. CDR3 region: CASSPQGKNEQYF. DNA of the CDR3: TGTGCCAGTAGCCCACAGGGGAAAAACGAGCAGTACTTC.

As concerns this clone: The sample has other DNA sequences that encode this CDR3 too. The chain employs TRBV5-4 and TRBJ2-7; D uncertain. CDR3 size: 15 residues. Trimming shortened V by 0 bases and J by 0 bases, and 10 bases separated the two germline ends. From germline, CDR1 is SGHNT and CDR2 YYREEE (reference sequence). The CDR3 region has the DNA TGTGCCAGCAGCTTGGTCGGTCAGAGCTCCTACGAGCAGTACTTC. It specifies CASSLVGQSSYEQYF. Combining the CDR3 with reference TRBV5-4 and TRBJ2-7 gives the whole variable domain ETGVTQSPTHLIKTRGQQVTLRCSSQSGHNTVSWYQQALGQGPQFIFQYYREEENGRGNFPPRFSGLQFPNYSSELNVNALELDDSALYLCASSLVGQSSYEQYFGPGTRLTVT.

This clone appeared a single time. This rearrangement joins TRBV2 to TRBJ1-2; D unresolved. The V and J ends lost 3 bases and 4 bases respectively, with 9 bases between them. Germline CDR1 SNHLY, CDR2 FYNNEI. The CDR3 is made up of 13 amino acids. CDR3 protein: CASSDGLLYGYTF. The CDR3 coding sequence is TGTGCCAGCAGTGACGGGCTTCTCTATGGCTACACCTTC.

This sequence joins TRBV28 and TRBJ2-3; D possibly corresponds to TRBD2 (6 bases). Germline CDR1 is MDHEN and CDR2 is SYDVKM. The ends were cut back, 3 bases at V and 4 bases at J, with 8 bases in the middle. The CDR3 spans 13 residues. The CDR3 DNA reads as TGTGCCAGCAGTTTTAGCGGTCCAGATACGCAGTATTTT. The encoded protein is CASSFSGPDTQYF. Together with reference TRBV28 and TRBJ2-3, the CDR3 gives the full variable domain: DVKVTQSSRYLVKRTGEKVFLECVQDMDHENMFWYRQDPGLGLRLIYFSYDVKMKEKGDIPEGYSVSREKKERFSLILESASTNQTSMYLCASSFSGPDTQYFGPGTRLTVL.

The rearrangement uses TRBV29-1 and TRBJ2-3, with TRBD2 as a possible D gene (5 bases). Trimming cost V 8 bases and J 5 bases, with 17 bases left between them. Germline CDR1 is SQVTM and CDR2 is ANQGSEA. This CDR3 has 13 residues. CDR3 loop: CSLFMGAGDTQYF. The CDR3 DNA reads as TGCAGCCTCTTTATGGGAGCCGGAGATACGCAGTATTTT.

The count of this clone is one. The V gene is TRBV25-1, the J gene TRBJ1-1, with D possibly TRBD1 on 6 matching bases. Trimming stripped 4 bases from V and 1 base from J, with 13 bases between. The CDR3 is made up of 15 amino acids. In germline, CDR1 is MGHDK, CDR2 SYGVNS. CDR3 in amino acids: CASSGRGGKNTEAFF. In DNA, the CDR3 is TGTGCCAGCAGTGGAAGGGGGGGGAAGAACACTGAAGCTTTCTTT.

The CDR3 sequence: CASSFHSGSKYEQYF. The DNA of the CDR3 is TGTGCCAGCAGTTTTCACAGCGGGAGTAAGTACGAGCAGTACTTC. This chain uses TRBV28 with TRBJ2-7; 8 nucleotides line up with TRBD2. The germline V gene encodes CDR1 MDHEN and CDR2 SYDVKM. With 3 bases clipped from V and 4 bases from J, the junction kept 8 bases outside the gene matches. This CDR3 contains 15 residues.

This chain uses TRBV2 with TRBJ2-2, with D hard to call. Germline lookup yields CDR1 SNHLY and CDR2 FYNNEI. With 6 bases removed from V and 0 bases from J, the gap between germline ends came to 14 bases. CDR3 size: 16 residues. CDR3 amino acids: CASSPPRAANTGELFF. CDR3 nucleotides: TGTGCCAGCAGCCCACCCAGAGCCGCGAACACCGGGGAGCTGTTTTTT. The full variable domain, completed using reference TRBV2 and TRBJ2-2, is EPEVTQTPSHQVTQMGQEVILRCVPISNHLYFYWYRQILGQKVEFLVSFYNNEISEKSEIFDDQFSVERPDGSNFTLKIRSTKLEDSAMYFCASSPPRAANTGELFFGEGSRLTVL.

Notes on this clone: This CDR3 is also generated by other DNA sequences in the sample. This rearrangement joins TRBV20-1 to TRBJ2-1; tentatively, D is TRBD2 (5 bases). The CDR3 covers 10 residues. CDR1 DFQATT and CDR2 SNEGSKA come from the germline V gene (reference sequence). V lost 1 base and J 10 bases, leaving 5 bases between the germline ends. CDR3 nucleotide sequence: TGCAGTGCTAGAGGGGAGGAGCAGTTCTTC. Amino acid sequence: CSARGEEQFF.